The 8 T cell receptor beta chains below were found in one sample sequenced in a study of identical twins (dated by TCRdb to the mid-2010s). The library was built by means of 5' RACE. Sequencing was performed on an Illumina HiSeq 2000. TCRdb applied fastp at Q25 and MiXCR to the public reads, then kept only in-frame beta chains. Entries are consolidated by CDR3 protein sequence, retaining the most common genes and DNA. The sample table shows approximately 700,000 distinct CDR3 sequences, and roughly 18% are seen once. The biggest ten clones account for about an eighth of the sample. This sample also appeared in a second study, on T cells expressing NK-cell markers.

Sequenced material: PBMCs. The receptors were sampled from a woman between 18 and 30 years old in good health.

This clonotype has only a few counts. The gene calls are TRBV4-3 and TRBJ2-2, with 12 bases identical to TRBD2. The germline gives CDR1 LGHNA, CDR2 YSLEER. The V segment lost 9 bases and the J segment 6 bases; nucleotides outside the gene matches: 8. The CDR3 runs to 15 residues. The CDR3 spells CASTRLAGVPGELFF. CDR3 DNA: TGCGCCAGTACAAGACTAGCGGGAGTTCCCGGGGAGCTGTTTTTT.

This clonotype showed up just a few times. The genes are TRBV7-6 and TRBJ2-7, with 11 bases identical to TRBD2. V lost 5 bases to trimming and J lost 5 bases; unmatched junction nucleotides: 8. The CDR3 spans 15 residues. The germline gives CDR1 SGHVS, CDR2 FNYEAQ. The CDR3 nucleotides are TGTGCCAGCAGCGTTAGCGGGAGGGCCGTCCACGAGCAGTACTTC. This codes for CASSVSGRAVHEQYF.

This clonotype was counted ten times or more. J is TRBJ2-7 and V is TRBV7-2; TRBD1 matches at 12 bases. The CDR3 is 13 residues long. V lost 5 bases to trimming and J lost 11 bases; unmatched junction nucleotides: 7. CDR1 SGHTA and CDR2 FQGNSA come from the germline V gene. The CDR3 reads CASSPWDRGQKYF. The DNA of the CDR3 is TGTGCCAGCAGCCCCTGGGACAGGGGGCAAAAGTACTTC.

This clonotype has at least ten counts. This chain links TRBV12-3 or TRBV12-4 with TRBJ2-5, with D perhaps matching TRBD2 (5 bases). Trimming pared 3 bases from V and 3 bases from J, leaving 14 bases between. This CDR3 has 15 residues. This chain's CDR3 is CASSLTAGSEETQYF. CDR3 sequence (DNA): TGTGCCAGCAGTTTGACGGCGGGCTCGGAAGAGACCCAGTACTTC.

V and J are TRBV4-2 and TRBJ1-5; D not certain. Germline lookup yields CDR1 LGHNA and CDR2 YNFKEQ. This CDR3 is 15 amino acids long. V gave up 0 bases and J gave up 5 bases, with 11 bases separating them. The CDR3 sequence is CASSQDLQGDQPQHF. The CDR3 DNA reads TGTGCCAGCAGCCAAGACTTACAAGGAGATCAGCCCCAGCATTTT.

This clonotype was counted between two and nine times. V usage is TRBV10-3 and J usage is TRBJ2-5; D uncertain. Trimming stripped 0 bases from V and 5 bases from J, with 4 bases between. This CDR3 spans 12 amino acids. Germline V gives CDR1 ENHRY, CDR2 SYGVKD. This CDR3 is CAISESLETQYF. The CDR3 DNA sequence: TGTGCCATCAGTGAGTCGCTTGAGACCCAGTACTTC.

This clonotype was counted a few times. The chain joins TRBV20-1 to TRBJ2-3; D uncertain. Trimming left V 0 bases short and J 10 bases short, with 17 bases between. CDR3 length: 14 residues. The germline V gene encodes CDR1 DFQATT and CDR2 SNEGSKA (reference sequence). CDR3 sequence (DNA): TGCAGTGCTAGAGAACCCTTGGGTAATTCGGCGCAGTATTTT. Translated: CSAREPLGNSAQYF.

This clonotype was observed a few times. The chain joins TRBV10-2 to TRBJ2-1; D gene ambiguous. V lost 8 bases and J lost 11, with 13 bases in between. Germline CDR1 and CDR2: WSHSY and SAAADI. The CDR3 has 11 amino acids. CDR3 sequence (DNA): TGCGCCAGCTACTCCAGTCAGAAGCAGTTCTTC. Its protein product is CASYSSQKQFF.